A selection of T cell receptor beta chains follows, all from one sample in a study of cytomegalovirus exposure and HLA in healthy donors. The repertoire was sequenced with immunoSEQ multiplex PCR; TCRdb's copy has only in-frame clones and lacks some. Of roughly 120,000 clones listed, more than 75% are singletons. The sequenced sample was PBMCs. Every receptor here comes from a woman aged 60 to 75 in good health and CMV-seropositive. Each CDR3 is given with its conserved first and last residue. A D gene is named only where the DNA matches it firmly. Only some rows state a clone size, as once, few, many or a class for expanded clones.

D gene	J gene	V gene	clone size	CDR3 protein	CDR3 DNA
TRBD1	TRBJ1-5	TRBV30	NA	CAWSRTGLEPQHF	TGTGCCTGGTCCCGGACAGGCCTGGAGCCCCAGCATTTT
TRBD1	TRBJ2-3	TRBV5-1	NA	CASSSGTVSDTQYF	TGCGCCAGCAGCTCCGGGACAGTCTCAGATACGCAGTATTTT
NA	TRBJ2-7	TRBV7-2	NA	CASSPGGPNYEQYF	TGTGCCAGCAGCCCAGGAGGCCCGAACTACGAGCAGTACTTC
NA	TRBJ1-1	TRBV5-1	NA	CASSPKRAFF	TGCGCCAGCAGCCCTAAACGGGCTTTCTTT
TRBD1	TRBJ2-5	TRBV5-6	NA	CASSPGQGARETQYF	TGTGCCAGCAGCCCCGGACAGGGGGCTCGAGAGACCCAGTACTTC
NA	TRBJ2-5	TRBV9	NA	CASSVGASGYFQETQYF	TGTGCCAGCAGCGTAGGTGCGAGCGGGTACTTCCAAGAGACCCAGTACTTC
TRBD2	TRBJ2-5	TRBV7-2	NA	CASSLGGSGGAGTQYF	TGTGCCAGCAGCTTAGGCGGTAGCGGGGGGGCAGGGACCCAGTACTTC
TRBD2	TRBJ2-1	TRBV9	NA	CASSPRASGYNEQFF	TGTGCCAGCAGCCCCCGGGCTAGCGGTTACAATGAGCAGTTCTTC
TRBD1	TRBJ2-1	TRBV18	few	CASSPRAPGQGANNEQFF	TGTGCCAGCTCACCGCGCGCCCCCGGACAGGGGGCAAACAATGAGCAGTTCTTC
NA	TRBJ1-6	TRBV30	NA	CAWSLVQTHSPLHF	TGTGCCTGGAGTCTGGTACAGACACATTCACCCCTCCACTTT
TRBD2	TRBJ2-7	TRBV7-2	NA	CASSRTSGSTEQYF	TGTGCCAGCAGCCGGACTAGCGGGAGTACCGAGCAGTACTTC
NA	TRBJ1-2	TRBV29-1	NA	CSVEQVTNYGYTF	TGCAGCGTTGAACAGGTGACCAACTATGGCTACACCTTC
NA	TRBJ1-1	TRBV19	NA	CASSLRGDLTENTEAFF	TGTGCCAGTAGTCTACGGGGGGACTTGACAGAGAACACTGAAGCTTTCTTT
TRBD1	TRBJ1-2	TRBV4-1	few	CASSHEDRSNYGYTF	TGCGCCAGCAGCCATGAGGACAGGAGCAACTATGGCTACACCTTC
NA	TRBJ2-2	TRBV19	NA	CASSIGGRGTGELFF	TGTGCCAGTAGTATTGGTGGGAGAGGGACCGGGGAGCTGTTTTTT
NA	TRBJ2-7	TRBV7-8	once	CASSLDRSSYEQYF	TGTGCCAGCAGCTTAGACAGGTCTTCCTACGAGCAGTACTTC
NA	TRBJ1-5	TRBV19	NA	CASGWSGNQPQHF	TGTGCCAGTGGTTGGTCAGGGAATCAGCCCCAGCATTTT
TRBD1	TRBJ1-6	TRBV30	few	CAWSAPDRKNSPLHF	TGTGCCTGGAGTGCCCCGGACAGGAAAAATTCACCCCTCCACTTT
NA	TRBJ1-6	TRBV5-6	NA	CASSLAAGSNSPLHF	TGTGCCAGCAGCTTGGCGGCGGGCTCTAATTCACCCCTCCACTTT
TRBD1	TRBJ2-4	TRBV19	NA	CASSTYMGTGEAKNIQYF	TGTGCCAGTAGTACTTATATGGGGACAGGGGAGGCCAAAAACATTCAGTACTTC
TRBD1	TRBJ2-7	TRBV7-2	NA	CASSRDRERYEQYF	TGTGCCAGCAGCCGGGACAGGGAACGCTACGAGCAGTACTTC
NA	TRBJ2-7	TRBV7-9	NA	CASSHGGQGALFYEQYF	TGTGCCAGCAGCCACGGGGGGCAGGGGGCGCTTTTCTACGAGCAGTACTTC
NA	TRBJ1-2	TRBV5-1	NA	CASSLGAGLDGYTF	TGCGCCAGCAGCTTGGGGGCAGGGTTGGATGGCTACACCTTC
TRBD1	TRBJ1-1	TRBV5-1	NA	CASSQGAPVSTEAFF	TGCGCCAGCAGCCAGGGGGCGCCGGTCAGCACTGAAGCTTTCTTT
NA	TRBJ1-2	TRBV11-2	once	CASSFSGGAGYGYTF	TGTGCCAGCAGCTTCTCGGGGGGCGCAGGATATGGCTACACCTTC
TRBD2	TRBJ2-3	TRBV5-6	NA	CASSPGWGRADTQYF	TGTGCCAGCAGCCCGGGGTGGGGGAGGGCAGATACGCAGTATTTT
TRBD2	TRBJ2-1	TRBV6-4	few	CASSAGLADYNEQFF	TGTGCCAGCAGTGCGGGACTAGCGGACTACAATGAGCAGTTCTTC
TRBD1	TRBJ2-3	TRBV18	once	CASSPAGTGLNTQYF	TGTGCCAGCTCACCAGCTGGGACAGGCCTTAATACGCAGTATTTT
NA	TRBJ2-1	TRBV7-2	few	CASSLQDSSYNEQFF	TGTGCCAGCAGCTTACAGGATAGCTCCTACAATGAGCAGTTCTTC
NA	TRBJ2-7	TRBV7-9	NA	CASSFNYEQYF	TGTGCCAGCAGCTTTAACTACGAGCAGTACTTC
NA	TRBJ1-1	TRBV2	NA	CASSQNRDPTEAFF	TGTGCCAGCAGCCAGAACAGGGATCCCACTGAAGCTTTCTTT
TRBD1	TRBJ2-2	TRBV25-1	once	CASSVLQGAGELFF	TGTGCCAGCAGTGTACTACAGGGGGCCGGGGAGCTGTTTTTT
TRBD1	TRBJ2-7	TRBV4-1	few	CASSQSQGQTTYEQYF	TGCGCCAGCAGCCAAAGCCAGGGACAGACAACCTACGAGCAGTACTTC
TRBD2	TRBJ2-1	TRBV27	NA	CASSQLAGGSHEQFF	TGTGCCAGCAGTCAGCTAGCGGGGGGCTCCCATGAGCAGTTCTTC
NA	TRBJ1-3	TRBV10-1	NA	CASTWTPSDPNTIYF	TGCGCCAGCACCTGGACACCCTCGGATCCTAACACCATATATTTT
TRBD1	TRBJ2-3	TRBV5-4	NA	CASSPGGTGGADTQYF	TGTGCCAGCAGCCCAGGCGGGACAGGGGGCGCAGATACGCAGTATTTT
TRBD1	TRBJ1-3	TRBV4-1	NA	CASSQGQGSGNTIYF	TGCGCCAGCAGCCAAGGACAGGGCTCTGGAAACACCATATATTTT
TRBD2	TRBJ2-2	TRBV5-1	NA	CASSLISLAGGRGGELFF	TGCGCCAGCAGCTTGATTTCCCTTGCGGGAGGGCGTGGCGGGGAGCTGTTTTTT
NA	TRBJ2-1	TRBV9	NA	CASSVEGTGMSGGQFF	TGTGCCAGCAGCGTGGAAGGGACAGGGATGAGCGGGGGACAGTTCTTC
TRBD1	TRBJ1-5	TRBV19	NA	CASSITGQGISNQPQHF	TGTGCCAGTAGTATAACTGGACAGGGGATTAGCAATCAGCCCCAGCATTTT